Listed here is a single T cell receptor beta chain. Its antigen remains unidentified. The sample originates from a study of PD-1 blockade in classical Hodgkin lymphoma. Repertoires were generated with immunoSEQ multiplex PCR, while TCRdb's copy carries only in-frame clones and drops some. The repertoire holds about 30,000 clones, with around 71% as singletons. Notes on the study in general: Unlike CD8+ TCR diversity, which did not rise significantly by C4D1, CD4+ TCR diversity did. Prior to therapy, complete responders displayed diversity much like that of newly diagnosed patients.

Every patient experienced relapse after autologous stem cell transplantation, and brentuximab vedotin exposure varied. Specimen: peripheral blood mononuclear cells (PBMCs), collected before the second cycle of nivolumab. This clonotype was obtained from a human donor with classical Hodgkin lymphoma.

CDR3 sequence: CASSFPDRATGELFF. For the CDR3, the DNA is TGCGCCAGCAGCTTCCCGGACAGAGCCACCGGGGAGCTGTTTTTT. The genes are TRBV5-1 and TRBJ2-2; a possible D gene is TRBD1 (6 bases). The CDR3 contains 15 residues. Germline CDR1 and CDR2: SGHRS and YFSETQ. V was trimmed by 2 bases and J by 4 bases, leaving 12 bases between them.